The 12 T cell receptor beta chains below all came from one sample that was sequenced in a study of T cell repertoires in cytomegalovirus infection. Using its own MiXCR run on the reads, TCRdb lists one record per CDR3 protein. The sample includes fewer than 1,000,000 distinct CDR3 sequences, approximately 30% of them seen just once. Their antigens remain unidentified. The sequences come from cultured CD8+ T cells from PBMCs, collected from culture after CMV antigen stimulation. Receptor source: a human donor in good health (CMV status not recorded). Some clones in this sample may be carry-over from other donors' samples.

In this sample, this clonotype turned up many times. The CDR3 loop reads CASSEGSTYNQPQHF. CDR3 nucleotide sequence: TGTGCCAGCAGTGAAGGCAGTACCTACAATCAGCCCCAGCATTTT. This sequence joins TRBV6-1 and TRBJ1-5, with D uncertain. This CDR3 region has 15 residues. V was pared by 1 base and J by 3 bases, with 10 bases between. CDR1 and CDR2 from the germline V gene are MNHNS and SASEGT.

V is TRBV6-5 and J is TRBJ1-1; D possibly corresponds to TRBD1 (5 bases). This CDR3 region has 16 residues. Germline CDR1 reads MNHEY; CDR2 reads SVGAGI. Between the trimmed V and J ends, which lost 2 bases and 2 bases, there was a span of 15 bases. The CDR3 region is CASSYASGGRNTEAFF. The DNA for the CDR3 is TGTGCCAGCAGTTACGCTTCGGGGGGACGCAACACTGAAGCTTTCTTT.

V usage is TRBV18 and J usage is TRBJ2-1; 9 bases agree with TRBD1. CDR3 length: 15 amino acids. V lost 5 bases and J lost 8; bases outside the gene matches: 10. The V gene's germline CDR1 is KGHSH and CDR2 LQKENI. CDR3 coding DNA: TGTGCCAGCTCATCGACAGGACAGGGGCGGGATGAGCAGTTCTTC. Protein: CASSSTGQGRDEQFF.

This clonotype has a handful of counts. This sequence joins TRBV28 and TRBJ1-5; D is ambiguous. Trimming took off 3 bases at V and 3 bases at J, with 12 bases between the two ends. Germline CDR1 and CDR2: MDHEN and SYDVKM. The length of the CDR3 is 15 residues. Here the CDR3 DNA reads TGTGCCAGCAGTTTGAGGCGAGGGAACAATCAGCCCCAGCATTTT. Translated, it gives CASSLRRGNNQPQHF.

The chain is built from TRBV7-6 and TRBJ1-1; no clear D gene. V was pared by 4 bases and J by 8 bases, with 14 bases between. Germline V lookup: CDR1 SGHVS, CDR2 FNYEAQ. The CDR3 has 13 residues. CDR3 DNA: TGTGCCAGCAGCTCGGGTCCGGCCGCCGAAGCTTTCTTT. It translates to CASSSGPAAEAFF. Together with reference TRBV7-6 and TRBJ1-1, the CDR3 gives the full variable domain: GAGVSQSPRYKVTKRGQDVALRCDPISGHVSLYWYRQALGQGPEFLTYFNYEAQQDKSGLPNDRFSAERPEGSISTLTIQRTEQRDSAMYRCASSSGPAAEAFFGQGTRLTVV.

There are a few counts of this clonotype. The chain is built from TRBV6-1 and TRBJ2-7, with D possibly being TRBD2 (6 bases). CDR1 is MNHNS, CDR2 SASEGT, per germline. The CDR3 is 14 amino acids. V shed 3 bases and J shed 4 bases, with 13 bases lying between them. CDR3 residues: CASSERDLAYEQYF. CDR3 DNA sequence: TGTGCCAGCAGTGAGCGGGACCTAGCTTACGAGCAGTACTTC.

V gene TRBV24-1 combines with J gene TRBJ2-3, with TRBD2 identical over 10 bases. Losses at the gene ends were 10 bases for V and 6 bases for J; bases not matched to a gene: 12. The CDR3 is 15 amino acids. Germline CDR1 and CDR2: KGHDR and SFDVKD. CDR3 sequence (DNA): TGTGCCACTAGCAGCCGAGCGGGGGGGACGGATACGCAGTATTTT. Translating gives CATSSRAGGTDTQYF.

CDR3 coding DNA: TGCAGTGCTAAGTCAGGGATGGACACCGGGGAGCTGTTTTTT. Protein: CSAKSGMDTGELFF. The chain joins TRBV20-1 to TRBJ2-2; tentative D call: TRBD1 (5 bases). The CDR3 length is 14 residues. Trimming cost V 4 bases and J 3 bases, with 12 bases left between them. Germline lookup yields CDR1 DFQATT and CDR2 SNEGSKA (reference sequence).

The gene calls are TRBV19 and TRBJ1-1; 7 bases fit TRBD1. Germline-derived CDR1 and CDR2 are LNHDA and SQIVND (reference sequence). The V gene end was trimmed by 7 bases and the J gene end by 1 base; junction bases not matched to a gene: 6. The CDR3 consists of 14 residues. The CDR3 region is CASTDRDRNTEAFF. For the CDR3, the DNA is TGTGCCAGTACCGACCGGGACAGGAACACTGAAGCTTTCTTT.

The chain combines TRBV7-3 with TRBJ1-6; TRBD1 matches 7 bases. CDR3 length: 15 residues. The germline CDR1 and CDR2 sequences are SGHTA and FQGTGA. The V and J ends lost 3 bases and 9 bases, in that order; junction bases with no gene match: 8. CDR3 coding DNA: TGTGCCAGCAGCTTGAGTCCAGGGGGGAGTTCACCCCTCCACTTT. Residues: CASSLSPGGSSPLHF.

Only one count was recorded for this clonotype. The V call is TRBV27, the J call TRBJ2-7; possibly TRBD1 for D (5 bases). V was cut by 3 bases and J by 3 bases, with 12 bases left in between. Germline V gene data show CDR1 as MNHEY and CDR2 as SMNVEV (reference sequence). The CDR3 is 14 amino acids. The CDR3 spells CASSLGQVIYEQYF. CDR3 nucleotide sequence: TGTGCCAGCAGTTTGGGGCAGGTAATCTACGAGCAGTACTTC.

In its sample, this clonotype was seen a few times. J is TRBJ1-2 and V is TRBV28; D is possibly TRBD1 (5 bases). CDR3 length: 14 amino acids. Germline assignment: CDR1 MDHEN and CDR2 SYDVKM. Trimming removed 7 bases from V and 4 bases from J, with 16 bases in between. The CDR3 DNA reads TGTGCCAGCAAGGAACGGGGCCTCGGCTATGGCTACACCTTC. Protein product: CASKERGLGYGYTF.